This TCR beta chain came from a study of blood T cell repertoires in COVID-19. Produced via immunoSEQ multiplex PCR; TCRdb's table is partial and in-frame only. The repertoire holds hundreds of thousands of clones, with around nine tenths as singletons. The CDR3 totals 13 residues. V was pared by 6 bases and J by 5 bases, with 13 bases between. Germline lookup yields CDR1 MDHEN and CDR2 SYDVKM. Details on this clone: Other DNA sequences in this specimen translate into the identical CDR3.

Adults between roughly 18 and 89 years of age took part from under 30 US areas. Participant-reported clinical history was the basis for cohort assignment. The study counted Cohort 3 donors as recovered given two negative PCRs, clearance, or symptom resolution. Sequences were obtained from PBMCs or T cells enriched from blood (not recorded which). The chain combines TRBV28 with TRBJ1-1; a possible D gene is TRBD1 (5 bases). The source of this sequence is a woman between 25 and 40 years old who had recovered from COVID-19. The CDR3 here is CASSLRGGTEAFF. CDR3 nucleotides: TGTGCCAGCAGCCTACGGGGGGGGACTGAAGCTTTCTTT.